This entry lists 17 T cell receptor beta chains sequenced from one sample in a study of technical replicates of blood from a few donors. Sequenced by immunoSEQ multiplex PCR; TCRdb stores in-frame clones only, minus some. This table has about 83,000 clones, 92% appearing once. The sample taken for sequencing was T cells isolated from PBMCs. The receptors were gathered from a human donor in good health.

The chain employs TRBV2 and TRBJ1-3; no reliable D call. The CDR3 sequence is 13 residues long. The germline V gene has CDR1 SNHLY and CDR2 FYNNEI. Trimming pared 7 bases from V and 0 bases from J, leaving 7 bases between. CDR3 sequence (DNA): TGTGCCAGCATTACAGACTCTGGAAACACCATATATTTT. Its translation is CASITDSGNTIYF.

The chain links TRBV19 to TRBJ1-5; TRBD1 agrees at 7 bases. Germline-derived CDR1 and CDR2 are LNHDA and SQIVND (reference sequence). CDR3 length: 15 residues. The V gene end was trimmed by 3 bases and the J gene end by 3 bases; junction bases not matched to a gene: 5. The CDR3 DNA reads TGTGCCAGTAGTATCCCCGACAGGGACAATCAGCCCCAGCATTTT. Its protein is CASSIPDRDNQPQHF. Based on the CDR3 plus reference TRBV19 and TRBJ1-5, the full variable domain is DGGITQSPKYLFRKEGQNVTLSCEQNLNHDAMYWYRQDPGQGLRLIYYSQIVNDFQKGDIAEGYSVSREKKESFPLTVTSAQKNPTAFYLCASSIPDRDNQPQHFGDGTRLSIL.

This clone appeared once. V and J are TRBV7-8 and TRBJ1-1; 7 positions match TRBD1. V dropped 0 bases and J dropped 5; count of bases not matched to a gene: 12. There are 17 residues in the CDR3. CDR1 is SGHVS, CDR2 FQNEAQ, per germline. The chain's CDR3 is CASSLARQGVRRTEAFF. The CDR3 coding sequence is TGTGCCAGCAGCTTAGCTAGACAGGGAGTCAGGAGAACTGAAGCTTTCTTT. Together with reference TRBV7-8 and TRBJ1-1, the CDR3 gives the full variable domain: GAGVSQSPRYKVAKRGQDVALRCDPISGHVSLFWYQQALGQGPEFLTYFQNEAQLDKSGLPSDRFFAERPEGSVSTLKIQRTQQEDSAVYLCASSLARQGVRRTEAFFGQGTRLTVV.

The chain combines TRBV29-1 with TRBJ2-2, with TRBD1 matching over 9 bases. V was pared by 6 bases and J by 5 bases, with 13 bases of the junction left unmatched. Germline CDR1 and CDR2: SQVTM and ANQGSEA. This CDR3 is built from 16 residues. The CDR3 nucleotides are TGCAGCGTCCTTCTGATGGACAGGGGACTAACCGGGGAGCTGTTTTTT. Encoded protein: CSVLLMDRGLTGELFF.

V is TRBV27 and J is TRBJ2-7; 9 nucleotides line up with TRBD2. The germline V gene has CDR1 MNHEY and CDR2 SMNVEV (reference sequence). CDR3 size: 17 residues. V shed 1 base, J shed 9 bases, and the junction held 16 bases outside the gene matches. The CDR3 protein is CASSLFEAGGGLGVQYF. CDR3 in DNA: TGTGCCAGCAGTTTATTCGAAGCGGGGGGCGGTCTTGGGGTGCAGTACTTC.

The genes are TRBV6-5 and TRBJ1-3; no definite D call. CDR1 and CDR2 from the germline V gene are MNHEY and SVGAGI. The CDR3 is 15 amino acids. Trimming left V 6 bases short and J 0 bases short, with 12 bases between. The CDR3 here is CASRVGLNSGNTIYF. CDR3 nucleotides: TGTGCCAGCAGGGTTGGACTGAACTCTGGAAACACCATATATTTT.

This clone occurred once. This chain connects TRBV12-5 to TRBJ2-1, with 8 bases lining up with TRBD1. Trimming took 2 bases from V and 1 from J; bases not matched to a gene: 4. The CDR3 runs 16 residues. Germline values: CDR1 LGHNT, CDR2 FRNRAP. Here the CDR3 reads CASGLIQGASYNEQFF. The CDR3 DNA follows: TGTGCTAGTGGTTTGATCCAGGGGGCATCCTACAATGAGCAGTTCTTC.

The V call is TRBV6-5, the J call TRBJ2-3; 7 nucleotides match TRBD1. The germline V gene has CDR1 MNHEY and CDR2 SVGAGI. Trimming removed 8 bases from V and 7 bases from J; junction bases left unmatched: 6. The CDR3 contains 12 residues. DNA for the CDR3: TGTGCCAGCGGGGACAGCTTTTATACGCAGTATTTT. Translating gives CASGDSFYTQYF.

The chain has TRBV5-1 and TRBJ1-4, with TRBD1 identical over 8 bases. This CDR3 spans 18 amino acids. V shed 0 bases, J shed 6 bases, and the junction held 13 bases outside the gene matches. Germline CDR1 and CDR2: SGHRS and YFSETQ. In nucleotides, the CDR3 is TGCGCCAGCAGCTTGGACACCCCCGACAGGGGTCCATATGAAAAACTGTTTTTT. Its protein is CASSLDTPDRGPYEKLFF.

The chain employs TRBV7-3 and TRBJ1-1; D remains unclear. This CDR3 spans 11 amino acids. CDR1 SGHTA and CDR2 FQGTGA come from the germline V gene. Trimming pared 4 bases from V and 8 bases from J, leaving 8 bases between. CDR3 DNA sequence: TGTGCCAGCAGCTCGGGAGAGGAAGCTTTCTTT. Translation: CASSSGEEAFF.

The chain links TRBV7-9 to TRBJ1-1; D uncertain. CDR3 length: 13 residues. Trimming removed 1 base at V and 5 bases at J, with 8 bases between. Per germline, CDR1 SEHNR and CDR2 FQNEAQ (reference sequence). CDR3 in amino acids: CASSLVSGTEAFF. CDR3 nucleotide sequence: TGTGCCAGCAGCTTAGTCTCGGGTACTGAAGCTTTCTTT.

This sequence joins TRBV29-1 and TRBJ1-1, with D hard to call. Germline V gene data show CDR1 as SQVTM and CDR2 as ANQGSEA. The CDR3 spans 14 residues. Trimming pared 5 bases from V and 0 bases from J, leaving 13 bases between. CDR3 nucleotide sequence: TGCAGCGTTAAGCTGGACGGGATGAACACTGAAGCTTTCTTT. It encodes CSVKLDGMNTEAFF.

This chain connects TRBV28 to TRBJ1-4, with 8 bases aligning to TRBD1. The CDR3 runs to 15 residues. Germline CDR1 MDHEN, CDR2 SYDVKM. The ends lost 7 bases at V and 4 bases at J; junction bases unmatched: 8. This chain's CDR3 is CASIYGTGFNEKLFF. CDR3 sequence (DNA): TGTGCCAGCATTTATGGGACAGGCTTTAATGAAAAACTGTTTTTT.

This chain's CDR3 is CASSYRLAGVAHEQYF. CDR3 sequence (DNA): TGTGCCAGCAGTTACCGGCTAGCGGGAGTGGCCCACGAGCAGTACTTC. The gene calls are TRBV6-5 and TRBJ2-7, with 10 positions matching TRBD2. Germline CDR1 is MNHEY and CDR2 is SVGAGI. CDR3 length equals 16 residues. After removal of 2 bases from V and 5 bases from J, the junction contained 9 bases not matched to a gene.

This clone was seen only a few times. The chain has TRBV28 and TRBJ1-1, with a weak D call TRBD1 (6 bases). V was pared by 2 bases and J by 0 bases, with 10 bases between. CDR1 is MDHEN, CDR2 SYDVKM, per germline. The length of the CDR3 is 15 residues. The CDR3 loop reads CASSLRTVVNTEAFF. As DNA, the CDR3 is TGTGCCAGCAGTTTAAGGACAGTGGTGAACACTGAAGCTTTCTTT.

The rearrangement uses TRBV30 and TRBJ2-7, with D hard to call. The CDR3 spans 13 residues. Trimming cost V 0 bases and J 0 bases, with 6 bases left between them. CDR1 is GTSNPN, CDR2 SVGIG, per germline (reference sequence). Written as DNA, the CDR3 is TGTGCCTGGAGTGTGAGAGCCTCCTACGAGCAGTACTTC. This codes for CAWSVRASYEQYF.

The rearrangement uses TRBV6-5 and TRBJ2-2; 8 bases map to TRBD1. Per germline, CDR1 MNHEY and CDR2 SVGAGI. Losses at the gene ends were 10 bases for V and 1 base for J; bases not matched to a gene: 5. The CDR3 length is 14 residues. In DNA, the CDR3 is TGTGCCACAAGGACAGGGTTGAACACCGGGGAGCTGTTTTTT. Protein: CATRTGLNTGELFF.